These T cell receptor beta chains were read from a single sample in a study of glioma-infiltrating T cells. TCRdb itself ran the multiplex PCR reads through MiXCR, one entry per CDR3 protein. The sample carries about 89,000 distinct CDR3 sequences, about a quarter recorded once. The sequencing input was glioma tissue, nonneoplastic brain tissue, or PBMCs (not recorded which). These receptors all come from a human donor with low-grade glioma or glioblastoma, undergoing nonglioma brain surgery, or in good health (not recorded which). CDR3s include the opening cysteine and the closing phenylalanine or tryptophan. The D gene is left open where the match is weak. Where a row states a size, it is once, few, many or the class of an expanded clone; other rows omit it.

d_call	v_call	clone_size	j_call	cdr3_nt	cdr3_aa
-	TRBV29-1	few	TRBJ1-4	TGCAGCGTACAGGGTCAAAATGAAAAACTGTTTTTT	CSVQGQNEKLFF
TRBD1	TRBV3-1	many	TRBJ2-3	TGTGCCAGCAGCGAGGGACAGACTACGCAGTATTTT	CASSEGQTTQYF
TRBD1	TRBV20-1	many	TRBJ1-2	TGCAGTGCTAGACCCGGACAGGGGAACTATGGCTACACCTTC	CSARPGQGNYGYTF
-	TRBV12-3/TRBV12-4	few	TRBJ2-1	TGTGCCAGCAGTTTGACCACGAGTAATGAGCAGTTCTTC	CASSLTTSNEQFF
TRBD2	TRBV5-4	-	TRBJ2-3	TGTGCCAGCAGCCCTGAACTAGCGGGGGGGAGGGATACGCAGTATTTT	CASSPELAGGRDTQYF
-	TRBV10-2	few	TRBJ2-7	TGCGCCAGCCATGGGACGGCTGTCGAGCAGTACTTC	CASHGTAVEQYF
-	TRBV20-1	many	TRBJ2-3	TGCAGTGCTAGAGCGGGAGATACGCAGTATTTT	CSARAGDTQYF
-	TRBV27	many	TRBJ2-5	TGTGCCAGGGTGGGGACCCAGTACTTC	CARVGTQYF
-	TRBV6-2/TRBV6-3	many	TRBJ2-7	TGTGCCAGCACCCCCATCACGGCTCCCTCCTACGAGCAGTACTTC	CASTPITAPSYEQYF
-	TRBV27	medium-sized	TRBJ1-1	TGTGCCAGCATGTGGACGGCGAACACTGAAGCTTTCTTT	CASMWTANTEAFF
-	TRBV7-6	many	TRBJ2-1	TGTGCCAGCAGCTTGCTCGGGAGCTCCTACAATGAGCAGTTCTTC	CASSLLGSSYNEQFF
TRBD2	TRBV7-2	many	TRBJ2-7	TGTGCCAGCAGCTTGGGGGTGCTAGCGGGATTCTACGAGCAGTACTTC	CASSLGVLAGFYEQYF
-	TRBV2	many	TRBJ1-2	TGTGCCAGCAGTGAGAGGGCGTACGGCTACACCTTC	CASSERAYGYTF
-	TRBV7-2	-	TRBJ2-3	TGTGCCAGCAGCCTACAAGGGGGGCGGTTAACAGATACGCAGTATTTT	CASSLQGGRLTDTQYF